This T cell receptor beta chain was sequenced in a study of OX40 agonist ivuxolimab in advanced cancers. Study context: From roughly 20 to 85 years was the age range, with a mean of about 54 years, and approximately 84% were male. The study, taken as a whole, reports: Partial responders treated at 0.1-3.0 mg/kg exhibited clonal expansion among the lowest measured.

As concerns this clone: The antigen is unknown.

Data came from immunoSEQ multiplex PCR; TCRdb stores just in-frame clones and leaves some out. The table records some 74,000 clones, approximately 94% of them present only once. Sampled blood was obtained at baseline, cycle 4 day 1, and cycle 7 day 1. This TCR was recovered from an adult with an advanced solid tumor such as melanoma, head and neck, liver or kidney cancer. The sequences come from CD4+ or CD8+ T cells sorted from blood, collected in a trial of the OX40 agonist ivuxolimab.

CDR3 protein: CASSVDGSLAKNIQYF. DNA for the CDR3: TGTGCCAGCAGCGTTGACGGTAGTCTAGCCAAAAACATTCAGTACTTC. The V call is TRBV9, the J call TRBJ2-4; the D is unclear. The ends were cut back, 2 bases at V and 0 bases at J, with 12 bases in the middle. Per the germline V gene, CDR1 is SGDLS and CDR2 is YYNGEE. This CDR3 has 16 amino acids.